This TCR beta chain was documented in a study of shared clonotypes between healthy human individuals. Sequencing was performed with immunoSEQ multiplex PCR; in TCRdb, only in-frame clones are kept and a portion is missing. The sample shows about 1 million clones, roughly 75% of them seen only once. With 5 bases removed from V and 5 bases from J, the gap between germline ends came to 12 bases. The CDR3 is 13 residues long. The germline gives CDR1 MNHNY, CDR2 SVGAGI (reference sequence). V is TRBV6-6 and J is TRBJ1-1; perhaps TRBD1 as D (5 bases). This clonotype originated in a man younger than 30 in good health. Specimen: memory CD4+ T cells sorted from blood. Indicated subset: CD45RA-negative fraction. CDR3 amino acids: CASSTTQGTEAFF. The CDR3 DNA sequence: TGTGCCAGCAGTACTACCCAGGGAACTGAAGCTTTCTTT.